These 25 T cell receptor beta chains were sequenced from one sample in a study of beta chain features in type 1 diabetes. TCRB transcripts that were expressed got sequenced, as all of the isolated RNA had been reverse transcribed. The protocol was immunoSEQ multiplex PCR, while the TCRdb copy is restricted to in-frame clones and leaves out a portion. The sample has fewer than 650,000 clones, around 15% seen once. Sequenced sample: naive CD4+ T cells from blood. The receptors shown here come from a man between 18 and 29 years old in good health.

The chain joins TRBV27 to TRBJ1-2; D possibly corresponds to TRBD1 (5 bases). Trimming removed 5 bases at V and 1 base at J, with 11 bases between. CDR1 is MNHEY, CDR2 SMNVEV, per germline (reference sequence). This CDR3 comprises 14 residues. Here the CDR3 reads CASSPQGGNYGYTF. CDR3 nucleotides: TGTGCCAGCAGTCCTCAGGGAGGTAACTATGGCTACACCTTC.

This rearrangement joins TRBV28 to TRBJ2-5; weak D call: TRBD2 (5 bases). The ends were cut back, 7 bases at V and 4 bases at J, with 22 bases in the middle. Germline values: CDR1 MDHEN, CDR2 SYDVKM. The CDR3 length is 16 residues. The CDR3 region is CASTPGRGTERETQYF. CDR3 DNA sequence: TGTGCCAGCACCCCCGGACGGGGTACTGAGCGAGAGACCCAGTACTTC.

The chain links TRBV25-1 to TRBJ2-5; D is unclear. CDR1 is MGHDK and CDR2 is SYGVNS in the germline V gene. The CDR3 length is 16 residues. Trimming stripped 0 bases from V and 5 bases from J, with 16 bases between. CDR3 residues: CASSEYESRRRETQYF. The CDR3 coding sequence is TGTGCCAGCAGTGAATATGAATCGCGCCGGCGGGAGACCCAGTACTTC.

The rearrangement links TRBV7-9 to TRBJ2-3; 9 bases are shared with TRBD1. The ends lost 5 bases at V and 4 bases at J; junction bases unmatched: 10. The V gene's germline CDR1 is SEHNR and CDR2 FQNEAQ (reference sequence). The CDR3 sequence is 16 residues long. The CDR3, as DNA: TGTGCCAGCAGCCGGGGGACAGGGAATCGTCCAGATACGCAGTATTTT. This gives the protein CASSRGTGNRPDTQYF.

This clone was seen a few times. The chain couples TRBV6-4 to TRBJ2-1, with unresolved D. Germline lookup yields CDR1 MRHNA and CDR2 SNTAGT. CDR3 length: 15 residues. The V end lost 3 bases, the J end lost 0 bases, and 9 bases lay between the germline ends. CDR3 nucleotide sequence: TGTGCCAGCAGTGAAGGGTCCAGCTCCTACAATGAGCAGTTCTTC. This codes for CASSEGSSSYNEQFF.

This chain uses TRBV29-1 with TRBJ2-7; D unresolved. This CDR3 is 12 amino acids long. Germline CDR1 is SQVTM and CDR2 is ANQGSEA. V was clipped by 5 bases and J by 6 bases, with 14 bases between them. The CDR3 DNA sequence: TGCAGCGTTCGTCTGGTGCCTAGCGAGCAGTACTTC. Translating it yields CSVRLVPSEQYF.

In this sample, this clone turned up a few times. This chain joins TRBV6-5 and TRBJ1-1, with 8 bases that match TRBD1. The CDR3 length is 14 residues. Looked up from germline, CDR1 is MNHEY and CDR2 is SVGAGI. The junction had 5 bases not matched to a gene; V was cut back by 4 bases and J by 4 bases. The CDR3 is CASSSTGAGTEAFF. The CDR3 nucleotides read TGTGCCAGCAGTTCGACAGGGGCCGGCACTGAAGCTTTCTTT.

The chain combines TRBV11-2 with TRBJ2-5; tentatively, D is TRBD1 (6 bases). The V and J ends lost 1 base and 5 bases respectively, with 11 bases between them. The CDR3 is 14 residues long. From germline, CDR1 is SGHAT and CDR2 FQNNGV. The CDR3 spells CASSLVSRGETQYF. The CDR3 coding sequence is TGTGCCAGCAGCTTAGTAAGCAGGGGTGAGACCCAGTACTTC. The whole variable domain, remainder taken from reference TRBV11-2 and TRBJ2-5, is EAGVAQSPRYKIIEKRQSVAFWCNPISGHATLYWYQQILGQGPKLLIQFQNNGVVDDSQLPKDRFSAERLKGVDSTLKIQPAKLEDSAVYLCASSLVSRGETQYFGPGTRLLVL.

The table lists this clone with a few counts. The chain uses TRBV30 and TRBJ2-3; D ambiguous. Germline V gene sequence: CDR1 GTSNPN, CDR2 SVGIG (reference sequence). V was clipped by 3 bases and J by 1 base, with 11 bases between them. The CDR3 totals 14 residues. The CDR3 loop reads CAWSIFWGTDTQYF. The CDR3, as DNA: TGTGCCTGGAGCATATTCTGGGGCACAGATACGCAGTATTTT.

The table lists this clone with a few counts. The chain combines TRBV5-5 with TRBJ2-3; D possibly corresponds to TRBD1 (6 bases). The V gene's germline CDR1 is SGHKS and CDR2 YYEKEE (reference sequence). Trimming pared 4 bases from V and 10 bases from J, leaving 22 bases between. The CDR3 extends over 15 amino acids. The DNA of the CDR3 is TGTGCCAGCAGCCCGGACGGCGGACAGTTATTTTCGCAGTATTTT. Translating gives CASSPDGGQLFSQYF. The entire variable domain, with the rest obtained from reference TRBV5-5 and TRBJ2-3, is as follows: DAGVTQSPTHLIKTRGQQVTLRCSPISGHKSVSWYQQVLGQGPQFIFQYYEKEERGRGNFPDRFSARQFPNYSSELNVNALLLGDSALYLCASSPDGGQLFSQYFGPGTRLTVL.

The genes are TRBV11-2 and TRBJ2-2; D is undetermined. The CDR3 is 15 amino acids. V was clipped by 5 bases and J by 0 bases, with 10 bases between them. Germline CDR1 reads SGHAT; CDR2 reads FQNNGV. The CDR3, as DNA: TGTGCCAGCAGCGCCAGCCTCCCGAACACCGGGGAGCTGTTTTTT. Translating gives CASSASLPNTGELFF.

The chain couples TRBV7-2 to TRBJ1-3; D is possibly TRBD1 (6 bases). CDR3 length equals 16 residues. In germline, CDR1 is SGHTA, CDR2 FQGNSA. V lost 5 bases, J lost 3 bases, and 17 bases lay in between. This CDR3 is CASSRDTGFGGNTIYF. CDR3 sequence (DNA): TGTGCCAGCAGCCGAGATACAGGGTTTGGTGGAAACACCATATATTTT.

As for this clone: Other DNA sequences within the sample encode an identical CDR3. The gene calls are TRBV9 and TRBJ1-1, with no clear D. CDR3 length: 13 residues. CDR1 is SGDLS and CDR2 is YYNGEE in the germline V gene. Trimming removed 0 bases from V and 0 bases from J, with 3 bases in between. CDR3 nucleotide sequence: TGTGCCAGCAGCGTAGACCTGAACACTGAAGCTTTCTTT. It codes for CASSVDLNTEAFF.

The chain couples TRBV9 to TRBJ1-2, with TRBD1 as a possible D gene (6 bases). Germline loops: CDR1 SGDLS, CDR2 YYNGEE. The V and J ends lost 6 bases and 8 bases respectively, with 14 bases between them. The CDR3 contains 12 residues. The CDR3 region is CASNLEGGGYTF. As DNA, the CDR3 is TGTGCCAGCAACCTGGAGGGGGGAGGCTACACCTTC.

V and J are TRBV4-3 and TRBJ2-2; 11 positions agree with TRBD1. The CDR3 is 17 residues long. The germline CDR1 and CDR2 sequences are LGHNA and YSLEER. Trimming removed 4 bases from V and 6 bases from J; junction bases left unmatched: 10. DNA for the CDR3: TGCGCCAGCAGCCGGCAGGGGCCGGGACAGGGGGCCGGGGAGCTGTTTTTT. This gives the protein CASSRQGPGQGAGELFF.

This clone was seen more than once but under ten times. The CDR3 DNA is TGTGCCAGCAGCCAAGATCCGTCCGCAGATACGCAGTATTTT. It encodes CASSQDPSADTQYF. This chain connects TRBV4-2 to TRBJ2-3; D unresolved. Germline loops: CDR1 LGHNA, CDR2 YNFKEQ. The CDR3 is 14 residues long. The V end was cut by 0 bases, the J end by 4 bases, with 8 bases between.

This clone was detected only a few times. The J gene is TRBJ2-7, the V gene TRBV28, with 13 bases that match TRBD2. The germline V gene encodes CDR1 MDHEN and CDR2 SYDVKM. The CDR3 has 16 amino acids. V lost 3 bases and J lost 3; bases outside the gene matches: 5. CDR3 sequence: CASSFSRTSGGYEQYF. The CDR3 nucleotides are TGTGCCAGCAGTTTCTCCCGGACTAGCGGGGGCTACGAGCAGTACTTC. Using reference TRBV28 and TRBJ2-7 for the parts outside the CDR3, the full variable domain is DVKVTQSSRYLVKRTGEKVFLECVQDMDHENMFWYRQDPGLGLRLIYFSYDVKMKEKGDIPEGYSVSREKKERFSLILESASTNQTSMYLCASSFSRTSGGYEQYFGPGTRLTVT.

This clone was seen a handful of times. The J gene is TRBJ2-7, the V gene TRBV7-2; TRBD1 agrees at 8 bases. This CDR3 is built from 14 residues. CDR1 and CDR2 (germline): SGHTA, FQGNSA. After removal of 7 bases from V and 4 bases from J, the junction contained 9 bases not matched to a gene. The CDR3 loop is CASTPGQGGYEQYF. As DNA, the CDR3 is TGTGCCAGCACCCCTGGACAGGGCGGATACGAGCAGTACTTC.

In its sample, this clone was seen a few times. The chain combines TRBV6-1 with TRBJ1-5, with D perhaps TRBD1 (5 bases). This CDR3 region has 14 residues. Germline V CDR1 and CDR2: MNHNS, SASEGT. V gave up 8 bases and J gave up 2 bases, with 13 bases separating them. CDR3 sequence reads: CASGGGMGNQPQHF. The CDR3 DNA is TGTGCCAGCGGGGGAGGAATGGGCAATCAGCCCCAGCATTTT.

Details on this clone: This sample includes further DNA sequences coding for the same CDR3. The rearrangement uses TRBV7-9 and TRBJ2-2; unclear D gene. This CDR3 spans 14 amino acids. V gave up 1 base and J gave up 3 bases, with 6 bases separating them. From germline, CDR1 is SEHNR and CDR2 FQNEAQ (reference sequence). DNA for the CDR3: TGTGCCAGCAGCTTAGGGCCGGACACCGGGGAGCTGTTTTTT. Encoded protein: CASSLGPDTGELFF.

This clone came up a few times. The rearrangement links TRBV25-1 to TRBJ2-3, with 7 nucleotides matching TRBD1. V shed 2 bases, J shed 1 base, and the junction held 3 bases outside the gene matches. This CDR3 region has 15 residues. CDR1 MGHDK and CDR2 SYGVNS come from the germline V gene. CDR3 nucleotides: TGTGCCAGCAGTGAAATAGGGGGCGGCACAGATACGCAGTATTTT. The encoded protein is CASSEIGGGTDTQYF.

This clone was seen only a few times. The chain links TRBV28 to TRBJ2-1; 9 bases are a match to TRBD2. The ends lost 5 bases at V and 1 base at J; junction bases unmatched: 6. Germline V gene data show CDR1 as MDHEN and CDR2 as SYDVKM. The CDR3 contains 16 residues. The CDR3: CASSPPTSGSYNEQFF. The CDR3 bases are TGTGCCAGCAGTCCCCCAACTAGCGGGTCCTACAATGAGCAGTTCTTC.

This clone has more than one count but fewer than ten. This CDR3 reads CASSFRGRETQYF. The CDR3 DNA sequence: TGTGCCAGCAGCTTCAGGGGCAGGGAGACCCAGTACTTC. This rearrangement joins TRBV5-6 to TRBJ2-5; D may be TRBD1 (6 bases). The germline V gene encodes CDR1 SGHDT and CDR2 YYEEEE. V gave up 2 bases and J gave up 5 bases, with 10 bases separating them. The CDR3 has 13 residues.

V usage is TRBV9 and J usage is TRBJ2-5; TRBD2 matches at 10 bases. The CDR3 is 16 amino acids. J was trimmed by 3 bases and V by 0 bases; bases with no gene match: 5. CDR1 and CDR2 (germline): SGDLS, YYNGEE. The CDR3 reads CASSVAPSGGKETQYF. The CDR3 nucleotides read TGTGCCAGCAGCGTAGCTCCTAGCGGGGGAAAAGAGACCCAGTACTTC.

This chain joins TRBV29-1 and TRBJ2-2, with D perhaps matching TRBD1 or TRBD2 (5 bases each). Trimming took 4 bases from V and 3 from J, leaving 18 bases between them. The V gene's germline CDR1 is SQVTM and CDR2 ANQGSEA. The CDR3 sequence is 16 residues long. The CDR3 protein is CSVAYRGRGHTGELFF. The CDR3 coding sequence is TGCAGCGTTGCCTATAGGGGTCGGGGCCACACCGGGGAGCTGTTTTTT.